The entry below describes one T cell receptor (beta chain). The antigen is unknown. TCRdb reprocessed the reads via MiXCR and lists one record per CDR3 protein. The sample shows about 570,000 distinct CDR3 sequences, almost 40% of them seen only once. This specimen belongs to a study of T cell repertoires in cytomegalovirus infection. Study-wide context: A matching HLA type, together with CMV infection, was signaled by public TCR beta signatures.

Study-wide results and caveats: Summed public TCR beta family frequency identified CMV carriers bearing the relevant HLA. HLA-C-restricted, CMV-specific TCR beta clonotypes were dominant ex vivo.

With V trimmed by 5 bases and J by 1 base, 4 bases remained unmatched. The CDR3 totals 16 residues. The germline CDR1 and CDR2 sequences are SGHAT and FQDESV (reference sequence). The TCR originated in a human donor in good health (CMV status not recorded). Some clones in this sample may be carry-over from other donors' samples. Sequenced here: cultured PBMCs, sampled from culture after CMV antigen stimulation. V usage is TRBV11-1 and J usage is TRBJ2-6; TRBD1 aligns across 8 bases. CDR3 loop: CASSTRTGSGANVLTF. The CDR3 region has the DNA TGTGCCAGCAGCACCAGGACAGGGTCTGGGGCCAACGTCCTGACTTTC.